This TCR beta chain came from a study of T cells after yellow fever vaccination. Study conclusions and caveats: Primary-vaccination clones mostly resurfaced post-booster (more than 95% CD4, about 87% CD8). A small proportion of clonotypes was detected in both the CD4 and CD8 compartments.

The V end lost 4 bases, the J end lost 7 bases, and 17 bases lay between the germline ends. This CDR3 comprises 15 residues. Germline CDR1 and CDR2: LGHDT and YNNKEL (reference sequence). In making TCR cDNA, 5'RACE template switching added a universal primer site and UMIs to it. TCRdb re-called the 5' RACE reads through MiXCR, storing one row per CDR3 protein. The repertoire holds 600,000 to 750,000 distinct CDR3 sequences, with around an eighth as singletons. This clonotype was observed a handful of times. What it recognizes is unknown. This sample comprised PBMCs, obtained on the day of the yellow fever booster vaccination. The genes are TRBV3-1 and TRBJ2-1, with no clear D. The clonotype originates from a young man who received the YFV17D yellow fever vaccine. The CDR3 DNA is TGTGCCAGCAGCCTTTGGGTAGAGGCCCCTAATGAGCAGTTCTTC. This codes for CASSLWVEAPNEQFF.